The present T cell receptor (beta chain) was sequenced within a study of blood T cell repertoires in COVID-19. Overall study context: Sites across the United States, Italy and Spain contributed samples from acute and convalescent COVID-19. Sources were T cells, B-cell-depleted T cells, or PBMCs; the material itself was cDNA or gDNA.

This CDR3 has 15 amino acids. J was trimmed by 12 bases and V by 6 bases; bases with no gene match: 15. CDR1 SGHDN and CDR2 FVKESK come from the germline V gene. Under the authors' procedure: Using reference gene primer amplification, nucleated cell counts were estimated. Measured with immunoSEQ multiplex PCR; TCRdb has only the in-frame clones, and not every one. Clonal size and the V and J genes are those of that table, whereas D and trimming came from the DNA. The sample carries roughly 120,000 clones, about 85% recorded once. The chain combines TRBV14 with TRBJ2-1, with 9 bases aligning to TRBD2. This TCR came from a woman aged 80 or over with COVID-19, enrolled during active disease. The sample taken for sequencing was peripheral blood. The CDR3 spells CASSTRGIAGVRQFF. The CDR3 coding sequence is TGTGCCAGCAGTACCAGGGGGATAGCGGGAGTGAGGCAGTTCTTC.